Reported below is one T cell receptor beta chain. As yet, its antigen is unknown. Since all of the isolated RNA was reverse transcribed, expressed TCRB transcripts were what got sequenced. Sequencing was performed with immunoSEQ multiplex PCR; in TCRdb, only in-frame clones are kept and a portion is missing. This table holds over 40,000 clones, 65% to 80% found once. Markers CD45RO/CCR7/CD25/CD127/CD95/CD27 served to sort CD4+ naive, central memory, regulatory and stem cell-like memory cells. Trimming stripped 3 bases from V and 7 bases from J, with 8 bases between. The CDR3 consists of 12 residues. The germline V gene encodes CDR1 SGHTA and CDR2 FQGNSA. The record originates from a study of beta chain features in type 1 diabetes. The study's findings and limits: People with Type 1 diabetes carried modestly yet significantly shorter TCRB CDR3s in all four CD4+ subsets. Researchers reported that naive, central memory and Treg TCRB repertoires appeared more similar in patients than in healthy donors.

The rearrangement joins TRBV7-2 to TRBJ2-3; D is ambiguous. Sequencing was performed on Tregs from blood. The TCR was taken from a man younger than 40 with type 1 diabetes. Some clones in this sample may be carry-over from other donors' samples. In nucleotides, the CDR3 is TGTGCCAGCAGCTTTTTCCAAAATACGCAGTATTTT. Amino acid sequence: CASSFFQNTQYF.